This T cell receptor beta chain was captured by sequencing in a study of OX40 agonist ivuxolimab in advanced cancers. The overall study: Patients' therapy was ivuxolimab, an antibody that acts as an agonist of OX40 (CD134). Previous treatment with anti-PD-1, anti-PD-L1 or anti-CTLA-4 therapy was allowed; under 50% had received some. Study findings and constraints: At 0.1 to 3.0 mg/kg, clonal expansion of CD4+ and CD8+ blood T cells had occurred by week 6.

On this clone itself: The antigen is undetermined.

Germline lookup yields CDR1 LGHNA and CDR2 YSLEER. The CDR3 runs to 17 residues. Trimming stripped 0 bases from V and 3 bases from J, with 17 bases between. Profiled with immunoSEQ multiplex PCR; TCRdb holds only in-frame clones, not every one. The sample records 12,000 or so clones, around 66% being singletons. The V and J genes are TRBV4-3 and TRBJ1-1; D may be TRBD1 (6 bases). The sample consisted of CD4+ or CD8+ T cells sorted from blood, taken in a trial of the OX40 agonist ivuxolimab. The clonotype comes from an adult with an advanced solid tumor such as melanoma, head and neck, liver or kidney cancer. CDR3 sequence (DNA): TGCGCCAGCAGCCAAGATCACCTGAAGGGGGGGGACACTGAAGCTTTCTTT. Translated, it gives CASSQDHLKGGDTEAFF.